This T cell receptor (beta chain) was identified during a study of shared clonotypes between healthy human individuals. Libraries were prepared by immunoSEQ multiplex PCR; TCRdb keeps only in-frame clonotypes and omits some of them. The table includes 2 million or so clones, over 85% detected once. Germline V CDR1 and CDR2: SGDLS, YYNGEE. The CDR3 runs 16 residues. Between the trimmed V and J ends, which lost 4 bases and 5 bases, there was a span of 21 bases. This clonotype was sampled from a man in his late teens or twenties in good health. V usage is TRBV9 and J usage is TRBJ1-1, with TRBD1 as a possible D gene (5 bases). The specimen sequenced was naive CD4+ T cells sorted from blood. Documented subset: CD45RA+ positively selected. In DNA, the CDR3 is TGTGCCAGCAGCCCCCGTCAGGGCGGGATGTGGACTGAAGCTTTCTTT. Translating gives CASSPRQGGMWTEAFF.